This T cell receptor beta chain is drawn from a study of technical replicates of blood from four donors. For this clone: A junction boundary mismatches the germline segment, possibly from a read error.

Germline CDR1 and CDR2: LGHNA and YSLEER. The CDR3 spans 16 residues. Here immunoSEQ multiplex PCR was the method, and the copy in TCRdb shows in-frame clones only, minus some. The top ten hold roughly 4.5% of the sample, which has tens of thousands of clones, around 85% seen once. Sequenced sample: PBMCs. The receptor was isolated from a human donor in good health. Some clones in this sample may be carry-over from other donors' samples. This rearrangement joins TRBV4-3 to TRBJ2-2, with D perhaps matching TRBD2 (6 bases). The CDR3 spells CASSQDHLPPTGGLFF. The DNA of the CDR3 is TGCGCCAGCAGCCAAGATCACCTCCCACCCACCGGGGGGCTGTTTTTT.